This is a list of T cell receptor beta chains from one sample in a study of T cell responses to AZD1222 COVID-19 vaccine. Using immunoSEQ multiplex PCR, the repertoire was profiled, and TCRdb retains in-frame clones only, with some absent. The sample lists about 87,000 clones, roughly 90% occurring once. Sequencing was performed on peripheral blood, taken on day 0 of AZD1222 vaccination. These receptors originate from an adult in good health. CDR3s include the opening cysteine and the closing phenylalanine or tryptophan. D genes are given only for firm matches. Not all rows give a size; the values are once, few, many and, for expanded clones, a class.

TRBJ1-1 NA TRBV5-8 once TGTGCCAGCAGCCCAGAACAGATGAACACTGAAGCTTTCTTT CASSPEQMNTEAFF
TRBJ2-7 TRBD1 TRBV6-5 NA TGTGCCAGCAGGGGAGGACAGGGAGGCTCCTACGAGCAGTACTTC CASRGGQGGSYEQYF
TRBJ2-5 NA TRBV7-3 NA TGTGCCAGCAGCTTATACGGCACAAATCAAGAGACCCAGTACTTC CASSLYGTNQETQYF
TRBJ1-5 NA TRBV4-1 NA TGCGCCAGCAGCCAAGAGCGGGCCGGGGGAAATCAGCCCCAGCATTTT CASSQERAGGNQPQHF
TRBJ1-6 TRBD1 TRBV5-4 NA TGTGCCAGCAGCTTGGATGCAGGACAGGGGTTGGGTTCACCCCTCCACTTT CASSLDAGQGLGSPLHF
TRBJ2-6 NA TRBV14 NA TGTGCCAGCAGCCCCCCCTCTGGGGCCAACGTCCTGACTTTC CASSPPSGANVLTF
TRBJ2-1 NA TRBV7-3 NA TGTGCCAGCAGCTTAAGTGGCCCATCGCCCTACAATGAGCAGTTCTTC CASSLSGPSPYNEQFF
TRBJ1-6 NA TRBV11-2 NA TGTGCCAGCAGCTTAGCCAGCCCCTCACCCCTCCACTTT CASSLASPSPLHF
TRBJ2-2 NA TRBV19 NA TGTGCCAGTAGTATGCCGGTTTTCGGGGAGCTGTTTTTT CASSMPVFGELFF
TRBJ2-5 NA TRBV5-6 NA TGTGCCAGCAGCCTGGGAGGGGGCGTTATAGAGACCCAGTACTTC CASSLGGGVIETQYF
TRBJ1-6 NA TRBV28 once TGTGCCAGCAGTTTAGAGGGGTTGGGTTCACCCCTCCACTTT CASSLEGLGSPLHF
TRBJ2-5 NA TRBV3-1/TRBV3-2 NA TGTGCCAGCAGCCAACGTCGGGGGAGTGAGACCCAGTACTTC CASSQRRGSETQYF
TRBJ2-7 TRBD1 TRBV5-1 NA TGCGCCAGCAGCTGGGGGACAGGGATCGGCTACGAGCAGTACTTC CASSWGTGIGYEQYF
TRBJ1-4 TRBD1 TRBV30 NA TGTGCCTGGAGCCTCGGGACAGGGGATGAAAAACTGTTTTTT CAWSLGTGDEKLFF
TRBJ1-2 NA TRBV7-3 few TGTGCCAGCAGCTTAACTTTCCAGGGCGGCTACACCTTC CASSLTFQGGYTF